A selection of T cell receptor beta chains follows, all from one sample in a study of T cells in localized non-small cell lung cancer. The method was immunoSEQ multiplex PCR; TCRdb's version includes in-frame clones alone and lacks a portion of them. This sample yields 65,000 to 90,000 clones, of which around 80% are seen a single time; under 25% belongs to the top ten. The source was PBMCs, collected before any cancer treatment. Receptors were obtained from a man aged 40 to 70 with stage II squamous cell lung carcinoma. Each CDR3 is given without its conserved first and last residue. A D gene is named only where the DNA matches it firmly.

D gene,V gene,CDR3 length,J gene,CDR3 protein
TRBD2,TRBV7-9,11,TRBJ2-1,ASSLWGRDEQF
-,TRBV6-6,12,TRBJ1-1,ASSYSGWDTEAF
-,TRBV11-2,10,TRBJ1-2,ASSLDSYGYT
-,TRBV5-5,10,TRBJ1-1,ASSFLDAEAF
-,TRBV11-2,11,TRBJ1-5,ASSKGGNQPQH
-,TRBV7-2,11,TRBJ2-7,ASSLVTGPEQY
-,TRBV30,16,TRBJ1-6,AWSSRLQWGTYNSPLH
-,TRBV27,11,TRBJ1-5,ASSPRSNQPQH
-,TRBV7-3,10,TRBJ2-1,ASSLWGNEQF
TRBD2,TRBV19,13,TRBJ2-5,ASSPGLAVQETQY
-,TRBV7-9,12,TRBJ2-7,ASSLDSPLDEQY
-,TRBV5-1,13,TRBJ2-1,ASSPRGLDNNEQF
TRBD1,TRBV7-8,15,TRBJ2-1,ASSPPLRQGGYNEQF
-,TRBV7-3,12,TRBJ2-7,ASSHLGPPEEQY
-,TRBV28,13,TRBJ1-1,ASSPLQGMNTEAF
-,TRBV27,12,TRBJ2-5,ASSFYGNQETQY
-,TRBV29-1,11,TRBJ1-6,SVASSNNSPLH
TRBD2,TRBV4-3,13,TRBJ2-1,ASSQEGGYGNEQF
TRBD1,TRBV11-3,12,TRBJ2-1,ASSSGQGYNEQF
-,TRBV28,12,TRBJ2-3,ASTADGLTDTQY